This entry lists 28 T cell receptor beta chains sequenced from one sample in a study of tissue T cells after allogeneic stem cell transplantation. Time point meaning: mouse harvest day 7 after allogeneic transplant. Mouse grafts combined 10^7 T-cell-depleted bone marrow cells with 10^6 splenic CD5+ T cells. Only in-frame clones appear in the TCRdb table, and some are missing; sequencing was by immunoSEQ multiplex PCR. Seen here are 10,000 or so clones, around two fifths observed once, and the top ten hold roughly 2%. Specimen: skin. Receptor source: a female BALB/c mouse given C57BL/6 T cells with graft-versus-host disease after an allogeneic hematopoietic cell transplant.

Worth noting for this clone: Mouse germline and gene names are used. The read finishes 1 residue shy of the CDR3 end, and the germline J gene is used to complete it. V gene TRBV29 combines with J gene TRBJ1-6; D is unclear. TRBJ1-6 is sorted into the ORF group, with uncertain function. CDR1 MSHET and CDR2 SYDVDS come from the germline V gene. The germline V and J ends were trimmed by 6 bases and 6 bases, with 6 bases remaining between them. The length of the CDR3 is 12 residues. CDR3 DNA (partial): TGTGCTAGCAGCTCTCTTAATTCGCCCCTCTAC. Its protein product is CASSSLNSPLY. The CDR3 as a whole reads CASSSLNSPLYF.

This clone has just a few counts. Germline and genes: mouse. Read coverage stops 1 residue before the CDR3 terminus; the germline J gene supplies the remainder. The chain is built from TRBV16 and TRBJ2-3, with unresolved D. V was shortened by 0 bases and J by 1 base, with 2 bases between the two germline ends. The CDR3 totals 13 residues. CDR1 is SGHSA, CDR2 FRNQAP, per germline. The covered CDR3 bases are TGTGCAAGCAGCTTAGACGGTGCAGAAACGCTGTAT. Translating gives CASSLDGAETLY. The whole CDR3 protein is CASSLDGAETLYF.

Comment on this clone: Gene and germline names: mouse. The CDR3 extends 1 residue past the end of the read, so its final part is completed from the germline J gene. This chain joins TRBV26 and TRBJ2-1; D ambiguous. CDR1 and CDR2 (germline): KGHPV, FQNQEV (reference sequence). This CDR3 spans 13 amino acids. Trimming removed 6 bases from V and 3 bases from J, with 9 bases in between. CDR3 amino acids: CASSSDIYAEQFF. The CDR3 bases that were read are TGTGCCAGCAGCTCCGACATCTATGCTGAGCAGTTC. Based on the CDR3 plus reference TRBV26 and TRBJ2-1, the full variable domain is NSKVIQTPRYLVKGQGQKAKMRCIPEKGHPVVFWYQQNKNNEFKFLINFQNQEVLQQIDMTEKRFSAECPSNSPCSLEIQSSEAGDSALYLCASSSDIYAEQFFGPGTRLTVL.

For this clone: The gene symbols are mouse symbols. Read data end 1 residue before the CDR3 end; the end is taken from the germline J gene. The chain joins TRBV13-3 to TRBJ2-5, with D hard to call. Trimming removed 0 bases from V and 0 bases from J, with 8 bases in between. The CDR3 has 15 residues. Germline values: CDR1 NNHDY, CDR2 SYVADS. The CDR3 bases that were read are TGTGCCAGCAGTGATGCCCTCAGTAACCAAGACACCCAGTAC. It codes for CASSDALSNQDTQY. The CDR3 in full is CASSDALSNQDTQYF. The complete variable domain, with remaining parts taken from reference TRBV13-3 and TRBJ2-5, reads EAAVTQSPRSKVAVTGGKVTLSCHQTNNHDYMYWYRQDTGHGLRLIHYSYVADSTEKGDIPDGYKASRPSQENFSLILELASLSQTAVYFCASSDALSNQDTQYFGPGTRLLVL.

In the case of this clone: The listed genes are named as in mouse. The sequence runs out 1 residue before the end of the CDR3; the remainder is reconstructed from the germline J gene. The chain is built from TRBV26 and TRBJ1-1; TRBD1 matches at 8 bases. Per the germline V gene, CDR1 is KGHPV and CDR2 is FQNQEV (reference sequence). The CDR3 is made up of 14 amino acids. With 6 bases clipped from V and 0 bases from J, the junction kept 3 bases outside the gene matches. CDR3 residues: CASSSGQANTEVFF. The sequenced CDR3 bases are TGTGCCAGCAGCTCGGGACAGGCAAACACAGAAGTCTTC.

Of note for this clone: Gene names and germline refer to mouse. The sequenced fragment ends 1 residue before the CDR3 boundary, so the rest is inferred from the germline J gene. The rearrangement uses TRBV3 and TRBJ2-4; D remains ambiguous. The CDR3 consists of 15 residues. Per germline, CDR1 SNHLY and CDR2 FYNGKV (reference sequence). Trimming took off 2 bases at V and 0 bases at J, with 9 bases between the two ends. CDR3 residues: CASSLHEGSQNTLYF. The part of the CDR3 DNA that was read is TGTGCCAGCAGCTTACACGAGGGAAGTCAAAACACCTTGTAC.

Concerning this clone itself: The germline and genes are mouse ones. With the read ending 1 residue before the CDR3 end, the germline J gene is used to fill in that end. The rearrangement links TRBV3 to TRBJ2-7, with D perhaps matching TRBD2 (5 bases). Germline V gene sequence: CDR1 SNHLY, CDR2 FYNGKV (reference sequence). Trimming took off 2 bases at V and 0 bases at J, with 8 bases between the two ends. This CDR3 is 14 amino acids long. The covered CDR3 bases are TGTGCCAGCAGCTTATTGGGGTTCTCCTATGAACAGTAC. Protein product: CASSLLGFSYEQY. The full-length CDR3 reads as CASSLLGFSYEQYF. The whole variable domain, filled in from reference TRBV3 and TRBJ2-7, reads GPKVLQIPSHQIIDMGQMVTLNCDPVSNHLYFYWYKQILGQQMEFLVNFYNGKVMEKSKLFKDQFSVERPDGSYFTLKIQPTALEDSAVYFCASSLLGFSYEQYFGPGTRLTVL.

Remarks on this clone: Gene names follow the mouse nomenclature. The observed sequence ends 1 residue before the CDR3 terminus, with the missing tail filled in from the germline J gene. This chain connects TRBV13-1 to TRBJ2-4, with 7 bases matching TRBD2. The CDR3 extends over 15 amino acids. Germline V CDR1 and CDR2: NSHNY, SYGAGN. V dropped 3 bases and J dropped 3; count of bases not matched to a gene: 7. The CDR3 protein is CASSASTGVQNTLYF. The DNA read from the CDR3 is TGTGCCAGCAGTGCCTCAACTGGGGTCCAAAACACCTTGTAC.

For this clone: Here the gene names and germline are mouse. The read halts 1 residue ahead of the CDR3 end, with the missing end drawn from the germline J gene. This chain links TRBV15 with TRBJ2-7; D gene ambiguous. The CDR3 has 14 residues. Deletions cut 0 bases from V and 4 bases from J, with 10 bases between. The V gene's germline CDR1 is SGHND and CDR2 FRSKSL. CDR3 in amino acids: CASSLASGKYEQYF. CDR3 DNA (partial): TGTGCCAGCAGTTTAGCGAGTGGCAAATATGAACAGTAC. The full variable domain, with the rest looked up from reference TRBV15 and TRBJ2-7, is DAGVTQTPRHEVAEKGQTIILKCEPVSGHNDLFWYRQTKIQGLELLSYFRSKSLMEDGGAFKDRFKAEMLNSSFSTLKIQPTEPKDSAVYLCASSLASGKYEQYFGPGTRLTVL.

There are a few counts of this clone. Gene names and germline match the mouse. The read terminates 1 residue before the CDR3 end, so the remaining end is supplied by the germline J gene. The same CDR3 can be traced to other DNA sequences in this sample. V is TRBV26 and J is TRBJ2-3; D is undetermined. Between the trimmed V and J ends, which lost 4 bases and 0 bases, there was a span of 2 bases. This CDR3 spans 12 amino acids. CDR1 is KGHPV, CDR2 FQNQEV, per germline (reference sequence). The CDR3 DNA, read in part, is TGTGCCAGCAGTCCCAGTGCAGAAACGCTGTAT. Translated: CASSPSAETLY. The full CDR3 sequence reads CASSPSAETLYF.

About this clone: The gene names here belong to mouse. The sequence runs out 1 residue before the end of the CDR3; the remainder is reconstructed from the germline J gene. The chain employs TRBV3 and TRBJ2-4, with 10 bases lining up with TRBD2. Germline CDR1 and CDR2: SNHLY and FYNGKV (reference sequence). V trimming: 0 bases; J trimming: 0 bases; junction bases outside the gene matches: 3. This CDR3 spans 17 amino acids. The sequenced CDR3 bases are TGTGCCAGCAGCTTAGCCTGGGGGGGCCCTAGTCAAAACACCTTGTAC. Residues: CASSLAWGGPSQNTLY. The whole CDR3 reads CASSLAWGGPSQNTLYF.

For this clone: All gene names here are mouse names. The CDR3 extends 1 residue past the end of the read, so its final part is completed from the germline J gene. V and J are TRBV3 and TRBJ2-5; 7 positions match TRBD1. The germline V gene has CDR1 SNHLY and CDR2 FYNGKV (reference sequence). The CDR3 runs to 15 residues. Unmatched junction bases numbered 3, after V lost 0 bases and J lost 3 bases. The CDR3 is CASSLAGTAQDTQYF. The covered CDR3 bases are TGTGCCAGCAGCTTAGCCGGGACAGCACAAGACACCCAGTAC. The full variable domain, its missing parts supplied by reference TRBV3 and TRBJ2-5, is GPKVLQIPSHQIIDMGQMVTLNCDPVSNHLYFYWYKQILGQQMEFLVNFYNGKVMEKSKLFKDQFSVERPDGSYFTLKIQPTALEDSAVYFCASSLAGTAQDTQYFGPGTRLLVL.

About this clone itself: Genes here carry mouse names. The sequenced CDR3 bases are TGTGCCAGCAGTCTGTCCCAGGGGGCTAATTCGCCCCTCTAC. The encoded protein is CASSLSQGANSPLY. The complete CDR3 reads CASSLSQGANSPLYF. The V gene is TRBV26, the J gene TRBJ1-6, with 8 bases identical to TRBD1. The CDR3 end is not reached by the read, which stops 1 residue before it; the germline J gene fills it in. TRBJ1-6 falls under the ORF class, with uncertain function. The CDR3 length is 15 residues. Trimming cost V 0 bases and J 6 bases; bases outside gene matches: 1. In germline, CDR1 is KGHPV, CDR2 FQNQEV (reference sequence).

About this clone itself: The gene symbols are mouse symbols. Incomplete CDR3 DNA: TGTGCAAGCAGCCCGGACAGGGGCCAAGACACCCAGTAC. Translated: CASSPDRGQDTQY. The entire CDR3 reads CASSPDRGQDTQYF. V and J are TRBV16 and TRBJ2-5; TRBD1 aligns across 9 bases. The read terminates 1 residue ahead of where the CDR3 ends, so the germline J gene completes it. This CDR3 is 14 amino acids long. Unmatched junction bases numbered 2, after V lost 5 bases and J lost 2 bases. Germline CDR1 and CDR2: SGHSA and FRNQAP.

Regarding this clone: All gene names here are mouse names. The read stops 1 residue short of the end of the CDR3; the missing end is completed from the germline J gene. V usage is TRBV31 and J usage is TRBJ2-5; 9 bases fit TRBD1. Germline V gives CDR1 GKSSPN, CDR2 SITVG. V lost 0 bases and J lost 2; bases outside the gene matches: 3. This CDR3 contains 15 residues. The CDR3 loop reads CAWSLGQGTQDTQYF. Incomplete CDR3 DNA: TGTGCCTGGAGTCTCGGACAGGGGACCCAAGACACCCAGTAC.

Comment on this clone: The gene symbols are mouse symbols. The read terminates 1 residue before the CDR3 end, so the remaining end is supplied by the germline J gene. The chain joins TRBV5 to TRBJ1-4; D remains ambiguous. CDR3 size: 15 residues. Per the germline V gene, CDR1 is LGHNA and CDR2 is YNLKQL (reference sequence). V was trimmed by 4 bases and J by 1 base, leaving 10 bases between them. The CDR3 bases that were read are TGTGCCAGCAGCCCGAGGAGAAATTCCAACGAAAGATTATTT. It specifies CASSPRRNSNERLF. The whole CDR3 is CASSPRRNSNERLFF.

Of note for this clone: The listed genes are named as in mouse. Coverage ceases 1 residue before the CDR3 finishes, and the germline J gene fills in the end. This rearrangement joins TRBV3 to TRBJ2-7; 7 positions agree with TRBD1. Germline V gives CDR1 SNHLY, CDR2 FYNGKV (reference sequence). V dropped 1 base and J dropped 0; count of bases not matched to a gene: 0. This CDR3 has 14 amino acids. CDR3 residues: CASSLDRGSYEQYF. The CDR3 bases that were read are TGTGCCAGCAGCTTAGACAGGGGCTCCTATGAACAGTAC.

This clone is medium-sized by share. The genes are named according to mouse. The CDR3 goes on 1 residue after the read ends, and that part is filled in from the germline J gene. The J gene is TRBJ2-3, the V gene TRBV29; 8 positions match TRBD1. CDR1 and CDR2 from the germline V gene are MSHET and SYDVDS. The CDR3 contains 15 residues. The V segment lost 5 bases and the J segment 1 base; nucleotides outside the gene matches: 5. The CDR3: CASSPGGAGAETLYF. The sequenced part of the CDR3 DNA is TGTGCTAGCAGTCCAGGGGGCGCGGGTGCAGAAACGCTGTAT.

A word on this clone: Any gene name here is a mouse gene name. The read ends 1 residue early relative to the CDR3; the germline J gene fills the gap. The chain links TRBV16 to TRBJ2-7; possible D gene TRBD1, 5 bases. Trimming took off 0 bases at V and 5 bases at J, with 11 bases between the two ends. The germline gives CDR1 SGHSA, CDR2 FRNQAP. The CDR3 contains 14 residues. CDR3 protein: CASSLEAGRDEQYF. The CDR3 DNA, read in part, is TGTGCAAGCAGCTTAGAAGCAGGGAGAGATGAACAGTAC.

By sample share, this clone is medium-sized. All gene names here are mouse names. Partial CDR3 DNA: TGCTCCAGCAGTCAATCGAGAGATTATGAACAGTAC. It yields the protein CSSSQSRDYEQY. The complete CDR3 protein is CSSSQSRDYEQYF. This rearrangement joins TRBV23 to TRBJ2-7. Sequencing ends 1 residue short of the CDR3 end; the germline J gene provides the rest. The CDR3 contains 13 residues. Germline CDR1 is KGHTA and CDR2 is FQNQQP.

This clone was counted a few times. All gene names here are mouse names. CDR3 loop: CASSGVGQNTLYF. CDR3 DNA, as far as it was read: TGTGCCAGCAGTGGGGTGGGTCAAAACACCTTGTAC. The chain employs TRBV26 and TRBJ2-4; D uncertain. The CDR3 end lies 1 residue beyond the end of the read and is filled in from the germline J gene. Germline V lookup: CDR1 KGHPV, CDR2 FQNQEV (reference sequence). The CDR3 covers 13 residues. V gave up 5 bases and J gave up 1 base, with 7 bases separating them.

This clone was counted once. The gene names here belong to mouse. The DNA ends 1 residue before the CDR3 does, and the rest of the CDR3 is filled in from the germline J gene. The chain has TRBV16 and TRBJ2-1; D may match TRBD1 or TRBD2 (6 bases each). Trimming took 1 base from V and 7 from J, leaving 11 bases between them. The CDR3 length is 14 residues. The germline V gene has CDR1 SGHSA and CDR2 FRNQAP. The CDR3 sequence is CASSLVGAGAEQFF. The CDR3 DNA, read in part, is TGTGCAAGCAGCTTAGTGGGGGCAGGGGCTGAGCAGTTC.

Comments on this clone: The gene symbols are mouse symbols. The read gets to within 1 residue of the CDR3 end, and the germline J gene fills in the rest. This chain links TRBV23 with TRBJ2-5; whether TRBD2, the table's D call, matches the DNA was not checked. The CDR3 is made up of 15 amino acids. CDR1 is KGHTA and CDR2 is FQNQQP in the germline V gene. CDR3 DNA, as far as it was read: TGCTCCAGCAGTCCCTCTGGGGGGCTCCAAGACACCCAGTAC. The encoded protein is CSSSPSGGLQDTQY. The CDR3, in full, reads CSSSPSGGLQDTQYF.

Within the sample, this clone is medium-sized. Gene names and germline refer to mouse. The read is 1 residue too short to cover the CDR3 end, so that end is filled in from the germline J gene. The same CDR3 is also encoded by other DNA sequences in this sample. This rearrangement joins TRBV23 to TRBJ2-3; TRBD1 was called by the table and not checked on the DNA. CDR1 is KGHTA and CDR2 is FQNQQP in the germline V gene. CDR3 length equals 14 residues. The CDR3 here is CSSSQSGSAETLYF. The CDR3 DNA, read in part, is TGCTCCAGCAGTCAATCAGGGAGTGCAGAAACGCTGTAT. The full variable domain, rest sourced from reference TRBV23 and TRBJ2-3, is DAAVTQKPRYLIKMKGQEAEMKCIPEKGHTAVFWYQQKQSKELKFLIYFQNQQPLDQIDMVKERFSAVCPSSSLCSLGIRTCEAEDSALYLCSSSQSGSAETLYFGSGTRLTVL.

This clone was detected only a few times. Mouse gene names apply. The read falls 1 residue short of the CDR3 end, and the missing part is taken from the germline J gene. The chain recombines TRBV12-1 with TRBJ1-2; D uncertain. The V end lost 1 base, the J end lost 2 bases, and 10 bases lay between the germline ends. This CDR3 has 14 amino acids. Germline CDR1 and CDR2: SGHSN and HYEKVE. CDR3 DNA, as far as it was read: TGTGCCAGCTCTCTAGTGGTTGGCAACTCCGACTACACC. It yields the protein CASSLVVGNSDYT. The entire CDR3 reads CASSLVVGNSDYTF.

Judged by abundance, this clone is medium-sized (0.01 to 0.1%). Germline and genes here are mouse. The read terminates 1 residue ahead of where the CDR3 ends, so the germline J gene completes it. The rearrangement joins TRBV14 to TRBJ2-1, with a tentative D call TRBD1 (5 bases). The germline V and J ends were trimmed by 5 bases and 1 base, with 10 bases remaining between them. The CDR3 sequence is 14 residues long. Looked up from germline, CDR1 is SGHDT and CDR2 is FRDEAV. The CDR3 sequence is CASSPAGNYAEQFF. Incomplete CDR3 DNA: TGTGCCAGCAGCCCCGCAGGGAACTATGCTGAGCAGTTC. Full variable domain (missing parts from reference TRBV14 and TRBJ2-1): EAGVTQSPRYAVLQEGQAVSFWCDPISGHDTLYWYQQPRDQGPQLLVYFRDEAVIDNSQLPSDRFSAVRPKGTNSTLKIQSAKQGDTATYLCASSPAGNYAEQFFGPGTRLTVL.

In the case of this clone: Gene names are mouse gene names. The read ends 1 residue shy of where the CDR3 ends; the end is completed using the germline J gene. V is TRBV3 and J is TRBJ1-4; possible D gene TRBD1, 6 bases. Germline loops: CDR1 SNHLY, CDR2 FYNGKV (reference sequence). The CDR3 extends over 14 amino acids. The V and J ends lost 4 bases and 3 bases respectively, with 9 bases between them. CDR3 bases read: TGTGCCAGCAGCTCACAGGGAGCCAACGAAAGATTATTT. This sequence encodes CASSSQGANERLF. In full, the CDR3 is CASSSQGANERLFF.

This clone has more than one count but fewer than ten. The gene names here belong to mouse. The read stops 1 residue short of the end of the CDR3; the missing end is completed from the germline J gene. The chain has TRBV24 and TRBJ2-3; 12 nucleotides match TRBD2. Germline CDR1 KGHTA, CDR2 FRNEEI. V gave up 3 bases and J gave up 0 bases; unmatched junction bases: 4. CDR3 length equals 17 residues. The sequenced CDR3 bases are TGTGCCAGCAGTCTTGGGACTGGGGGGACTAGTGCAGAAACGCTGTAT. Translating gives CASSLGTGGTSAETLY. The full CDR3 is CASSLGTGGTSAETLYF.